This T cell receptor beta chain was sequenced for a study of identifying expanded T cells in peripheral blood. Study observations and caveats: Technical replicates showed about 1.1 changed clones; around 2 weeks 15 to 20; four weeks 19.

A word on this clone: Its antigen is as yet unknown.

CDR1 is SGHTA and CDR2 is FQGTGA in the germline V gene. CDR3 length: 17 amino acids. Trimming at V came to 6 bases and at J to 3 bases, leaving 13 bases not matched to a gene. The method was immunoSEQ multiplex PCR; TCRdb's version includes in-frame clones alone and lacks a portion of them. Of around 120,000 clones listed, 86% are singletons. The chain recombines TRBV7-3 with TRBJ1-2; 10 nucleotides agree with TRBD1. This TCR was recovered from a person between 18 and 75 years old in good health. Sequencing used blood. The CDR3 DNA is TGTGCCAGCAGTCCCGGGGGCTCGACAGGGGGCGACTATGGCTACACCTTC. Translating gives CASSPGGSTGGDYGYTF.